The rows below give T cell receptor beta chains drawn from one sample of a study of response to subunit inactivated influenza vaccine. One entry per CDR3 protein results from TCRdb running MiXCR on the RT-PCR reads. The sample contains around 600,000 distinct CDR3 sequences, around 11% of which appear only once. The sample was also linked to a second study, of T cells expressing NK-cell markers.

The material sequenced was PBMCs from blood, taken on the day of vaccination. All receptors derive from a man aged 45-65 years who received an inactivated influenza vaccine. CDR3s include the opening cysteine and the closing phenylalanine or tryptophan. D genes are given only for firm matches. Expanded clones get a size class; other rows say once, few or many, or leave the size out.

few,NA,TRBV21-1,TRBJ2-7,CASSPGRTRYEQYF,TGTGCCAGCAGCCCCGGACGTACTAGGTACGAGCAGTACTTC
NA,TRBD1,TRBV27,TRBJ1-1,CASRKRTGSMNTEAFF,TGTGCCAGCAGAAAAAGGACAGGAAGCATGAACACTGAAGCTTTCTTT
many,NA,TRBV5-1,TRBJ1-1,CASSPPGQVNTEAFF,TGCGCCAGCAGCCCCCCTGGACAAGTGAACACTGAAGCTTTCTTT
NA,NA,TRBV20-1,TRBJ2-2,CSARDNGGYTGELFF,TGCAGTGCTAGAGATAATGGGGGATACACCGGGGAGCTGTTTTTT
many,NA,TRBV27,TRBJ2-2,CASSLWGPTGELFF,TGTGCCAGCAGTTTATGGGGGCCGACCGGGGAGCTGTTTTTT
many,NA,TRBV11-2,TRBJ2-3,CASSQSGTENTDTQYF,TGTGCCAGCAGTCAGTCGGGGACGGAAAACACAGATACGCAGTATTTT
many,NA,TRBV15,TRBJ1-1,CATSREVSNTEAFF,TGTGCCACCAGCAGAGAGGTTTCAAACACTGAAGCTTTCTTT
few,NA,TRBV15,TRBJ2-7,CATSPRRETYEQYF,TGTGCCACCTCCCCAAGGAGGGAGACATACGAGCAGTACTTC
few,NA,TRBV30,TRBJ1-6,CAWSLEGHYPPLHF,TGTGCCTGGAGTTTAGAGGGTCACTATCCACCCCTCCACTTT
few,TRBD2,TRBV5-4,TRBJ2-2,CASSLGTSGGANTGELFF,TGTGCCAGCAGCCTGGGGACTAGCGGGGGGGCGAACACCGGGGAGCTGTTTTTT
NA,NA,TRBV18,TRBJ2-7,CASSPPTSYEQYF,TGTGCCAGCTCACCACCGACTAGTTACGAGCAGTACTTC
many,NA,TRBV9,TRBJ2-2,CASSVAPDANTGELFF,TGTGCCAGCAGCGTAGCGCCGGACGCGAACACCGGGGAGCTGTTTTTT
NA,NA,TRBV12-3/TRBV12-4,TRBJ2-7,CASSSRGGTYEQYF,TGTGCCAGCAGTTCCCGGGGAGGCACCTACGAGCAGTACTTC
NA,NA,TRBV30,TRBJ2-3,CACATSSTDTQYF,TGTGCCTGCGCCACGTCGAGCACAGATACGCAGTATTTT
NA,TRBD2,TRBV20-1,TRBJ2-7,CSARPTSAAYEQYF,TGCAGTGCTAGACCGACTAGCGCCGCCTACGAGCAGTACTTC
NA,NA,TRBV15,TRBJ2-2,CATSRARHGEELFF,TGTGCCACCAGCAGAGCCCGCCATGGAGAGGAGCTGTTTTTT